The T cell receptor (beta chain) under discussion was sequenced for a study of T cells in Graves' hyperthyroidism and ophthalmopathy. This clonotype was observed at least ten times. Antigen unknown. The CDR3 totals 13 residues. Germline V gives CDR1 SGHAT, CDR2 FQNNGV. Trimming stripped 1 base from V and 7 bases from J, with 10 bases between. Overall study results and limits: The model anticipated ophthalmopathy a median around six months pre-onset. A model using 13 V-J features told ophthalmopathy apart from stable hyperthyroidism.

It was RNA transcripts that yielded the amplified TCR beta CDR3 regions. HTBI primers were employed in a first-round RT-PCR of the TCR CDR3. Using its own MiXCR run on the multiplex PCR reads, TCRdb lists one record per CDR3 protein. The sample lists hundreds of thousands of distinct CDR3 sequences; roughly 14% were seen once. Among ophthalmopathy patients, the Clinical Activity Score reached at least 3, the NOSPECS grade reached at least 4, and duration remained under 3 months. The V call is TRBV11-2, the J call TRBJ1-1, with a possible D match to TRBD1 (5 bases). Sequences were obtained from blood. This TCR was sampled from a woman aged 40 to 50 with Graves' ophthalmopathy. The CDR3 DNA is TGTGCCAGCAGCTTAGGATCAGGGAGTGAAGCTTTCTTT. Translating it yields CASSLGSGSEAFF.